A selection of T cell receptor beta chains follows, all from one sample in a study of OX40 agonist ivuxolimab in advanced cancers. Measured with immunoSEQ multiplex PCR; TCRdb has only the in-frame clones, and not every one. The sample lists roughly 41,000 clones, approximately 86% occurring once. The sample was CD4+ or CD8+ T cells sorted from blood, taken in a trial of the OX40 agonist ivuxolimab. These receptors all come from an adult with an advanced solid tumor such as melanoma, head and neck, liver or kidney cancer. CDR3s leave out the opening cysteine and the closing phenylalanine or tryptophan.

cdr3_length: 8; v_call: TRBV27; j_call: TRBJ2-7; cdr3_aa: ASGYYEQY
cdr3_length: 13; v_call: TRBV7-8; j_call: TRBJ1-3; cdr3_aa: ASSQLPRPGNTIY
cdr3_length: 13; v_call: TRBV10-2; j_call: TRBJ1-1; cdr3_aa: ASSVGQGYNTEAF
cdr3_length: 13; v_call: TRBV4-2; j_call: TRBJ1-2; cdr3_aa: ASNRQGTKNYGYT
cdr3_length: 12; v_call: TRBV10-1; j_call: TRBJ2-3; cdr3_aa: ASRRGQGEDTQY
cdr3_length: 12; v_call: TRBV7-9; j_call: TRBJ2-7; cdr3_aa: ASSFTGTDYEQY
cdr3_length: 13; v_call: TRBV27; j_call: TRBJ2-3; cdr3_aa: ASTSRHPSTDTQY
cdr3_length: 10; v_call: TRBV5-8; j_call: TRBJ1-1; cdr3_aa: ASRKGPWGAF
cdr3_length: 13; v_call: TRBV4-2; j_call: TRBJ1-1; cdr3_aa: ASSQVGNMNTEAF
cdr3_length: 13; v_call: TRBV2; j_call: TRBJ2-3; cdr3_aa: ATRQGPAGTDTQY
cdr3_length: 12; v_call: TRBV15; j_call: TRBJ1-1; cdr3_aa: ATSREVSNTEAF
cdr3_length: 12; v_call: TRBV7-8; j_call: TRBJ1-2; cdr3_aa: ASSPFLGGYGYT
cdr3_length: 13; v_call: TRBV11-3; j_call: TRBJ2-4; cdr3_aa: ASSGEEVPGNIQY
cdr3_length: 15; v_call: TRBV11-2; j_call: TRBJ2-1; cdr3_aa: ASSFMGGDPVHNEQF
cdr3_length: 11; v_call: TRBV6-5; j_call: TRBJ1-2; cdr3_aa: ASSYQGISGYT
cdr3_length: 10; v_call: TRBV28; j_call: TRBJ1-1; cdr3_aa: ASSLGPIEAF
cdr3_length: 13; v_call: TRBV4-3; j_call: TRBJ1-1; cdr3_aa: ASSQETGGGAEAF
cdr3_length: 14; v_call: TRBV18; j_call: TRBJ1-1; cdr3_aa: ASSPGTGVEGTEAF
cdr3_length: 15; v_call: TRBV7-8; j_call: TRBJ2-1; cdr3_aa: ASSPRLVGGPMGEQF
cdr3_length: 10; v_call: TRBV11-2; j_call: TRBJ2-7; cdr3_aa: ASTLSGEEQY
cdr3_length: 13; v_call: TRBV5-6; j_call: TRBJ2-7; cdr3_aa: ASSLGGTGGYEQY
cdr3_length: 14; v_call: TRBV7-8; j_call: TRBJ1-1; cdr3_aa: ASSELGDRTGTEAF
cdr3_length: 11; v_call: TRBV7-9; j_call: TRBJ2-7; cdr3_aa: ASSLADSYEQY
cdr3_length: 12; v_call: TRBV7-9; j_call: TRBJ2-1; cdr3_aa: ASRGTGFYNEQF
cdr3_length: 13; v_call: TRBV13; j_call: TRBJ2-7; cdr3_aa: ASSLAVGGNDEQY
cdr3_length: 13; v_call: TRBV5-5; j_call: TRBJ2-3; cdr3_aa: ASSLFGGPTDTQY
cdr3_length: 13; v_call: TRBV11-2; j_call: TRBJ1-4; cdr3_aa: ASSLAGEDNEKLF
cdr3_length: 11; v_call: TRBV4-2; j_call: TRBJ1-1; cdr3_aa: ASSQVLSTGPF
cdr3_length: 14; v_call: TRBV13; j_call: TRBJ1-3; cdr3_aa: ASSTGMGVSGNTIY
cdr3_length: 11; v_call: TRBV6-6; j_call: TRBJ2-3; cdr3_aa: ASSYVGSDTQY
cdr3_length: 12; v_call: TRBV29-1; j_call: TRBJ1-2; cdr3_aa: SGRLPGPAGGYT
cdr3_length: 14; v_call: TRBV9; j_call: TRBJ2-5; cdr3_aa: ASSGVSGGAVETQY
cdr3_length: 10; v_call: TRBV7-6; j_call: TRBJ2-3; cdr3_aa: ASSRYTDTQY
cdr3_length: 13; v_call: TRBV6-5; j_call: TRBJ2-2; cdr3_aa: ASSYRTANTGELF
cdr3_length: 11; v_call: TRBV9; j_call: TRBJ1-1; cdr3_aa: ASSGTAWSEAF
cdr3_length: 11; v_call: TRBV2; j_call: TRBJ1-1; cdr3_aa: ASSEELNTEAF
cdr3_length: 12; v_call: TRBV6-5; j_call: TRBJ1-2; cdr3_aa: ASSYSGPLYGYT
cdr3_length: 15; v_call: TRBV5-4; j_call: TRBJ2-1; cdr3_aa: ASSWGGSGGAYNEQF
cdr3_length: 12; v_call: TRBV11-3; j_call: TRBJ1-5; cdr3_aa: ASSQGGLNQPQH
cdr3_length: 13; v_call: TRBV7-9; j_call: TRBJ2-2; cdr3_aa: ASSLVGDSTGELF
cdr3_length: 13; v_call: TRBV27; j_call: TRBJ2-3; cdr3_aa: ASSLLPRDTDTQY
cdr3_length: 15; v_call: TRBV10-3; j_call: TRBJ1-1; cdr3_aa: AISESRTGGIYTEAF
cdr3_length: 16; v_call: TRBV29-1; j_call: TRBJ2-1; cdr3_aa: SARGTSGGAGFHNEQF
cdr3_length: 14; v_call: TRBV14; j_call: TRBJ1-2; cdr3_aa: ASSQTSTGGRYGYT
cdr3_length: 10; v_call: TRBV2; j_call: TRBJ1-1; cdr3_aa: ATIGEDTEAF
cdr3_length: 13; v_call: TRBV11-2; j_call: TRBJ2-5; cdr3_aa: ASSPGTGYQETQY
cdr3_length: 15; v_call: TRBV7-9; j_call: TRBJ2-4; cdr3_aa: ASSLASDRGAKNIQY
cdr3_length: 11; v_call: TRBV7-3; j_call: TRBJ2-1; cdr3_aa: ASSLGFRNEQF